Following are 22 T cell receptor beta chains from one sample sequenced in a study of blood T cell repertoires in COVID-19. Assay used: immunoSEQ multiplex PCR; TCRdb lists only in-frame clones, some missing. The sample includes 60,000 to 75,000 clones, approximately 79% seen only once; the top ten take 26%. The specimen sequenced was peripheral blood. The receptors here all came from a man aged 55-75 years with active or convalescent COVID-19.

This chain links TRBV28 with TRBJ1-1; D is possibly TRBD1 (6 bases). V lost 5 bases, J lost 2 bases, and 12 bases lay in between. The CDR3 extends over 14 amino acids. Germline assignment: CDR1 MDHEN and CDR2 SYDVKM. The CDR3 sequence: CASSKQGQNTEAFF. In DNA form, the CDR3 reads TGTGCCAGCAGTAAACAGGGTCAAAACACTGAAGCTTTCTTT.

The V gene is TRBV7-9, the J gene TRBJ1-2; 7 bases are shared with TRBD1. In germline, CDR1 is SEHNR, CDR2 FQNEAQ (reference sequence). The CDR3 is made up of 13 amino acids. V lost 1 base, J lost 8 bases, and 4 bases stayed unmatched. CDR3 loop: CASSLVDRSGYTF. The CDR3 DNA reads as TGTGCCAGCAGCTTAGTGGACAGGTCCGGCTACACCTTC.

This chain joins TRBV29-1 and TRBJ2-5, with 7 bases matching TRBD1. Per germline, CDR1 SQVTM and CDR2 ANQGSEA. V dropped 7 bases and J dropped 5; count of bases not matched to a gene: 25. The CDR3 extends over 18 amino acids. The CDR3 sequence: CSARGVDGSRGSVETQYF. In nucleotides, the CDR3 is TGCAGCGCCCGTGGGGTGGACGGTTCCAGGGGGAGCGTGGAGACCCAGTACTTC. The full variable domain, with the rest looked up from reference TRBV29-1 and TRBJ2-5, is SAVISQKPSRDICQRGTSLTIQCQVDSQVTMMFWYRQQPGQSLTLIATANQGSEATYESGFVIDKFPISRPNLTFSTLTVSNMSPEDSSIYLCSARGVDGSRGSVETQYFGPGTRLLVL.

Here the CDR3 reads CASSQGTGALGYGYTF. CDR3 nucleotide sequence: TGCGCCAGCAGCCAAGGGACAGGGGCGCTCGGCTATGGCTACACCTTC. The chain joins TRBV4-1 to TRBJ1-2, with 9 bases lining up with TRBD1. Germline V gene data show CDR1 as MGHRA and CDR2 as YSYEKL. The CDR3 has 16 amino acids. J lost 4 bases, V lost 1 base, and 7 bases had no gene match.

This clone has only a few counts. V and J are TRBV9 and TRBJ2-5, with a tentative D call TRBD2 (6 bases). This CDR3 spans 13 amino acids. V dropped 4 bases and J dropped 1 base, with 8 bases sitting between them. CDR1 is SGDLS, CDR2 YYNGEE, per germline. The CDR3 sequence: CASSWRGQETQYF. As DNA, the CDR3 is TGTGCCAGCAGCTGGAGGGGCCAAGAGACCCAGTACTTC.

V usage is TRBV18 and J usage is TRBJ1-5; the match to TRBD1 covers 8 bases. The junction had 7 bases not matched to a gene; V was cut back by 3 bases and J by 0 bases. This CDR3 region has 17 residues. CDR1 is KGHSH, CDR2 LQKENI, per germline. The CDR3 bases are TGTGCCAGCTCACCGCGACAGGGGATTTCTAGCAATCAGCCCCAGCATTTT. Translation gives CASSPRQGISSNQPQHF.

This sequence joins TRBV5-4 and TRBJ1-1, with D maybe TRBD1 (5 bases). V lost 2 bases, J lost 3 bases, and 17 bases lay in between. The CDR3 sequence is 16 residues long. Germline-derived CDR1 and CDR2 are SGHNT and YYREEE (reference sequence). CDR3 in amino acids: CASSFGQGLRDTEAFF. CDR3 bases: TGTGCCAGCAGCTTCGGGCAGGGATTAAGGGACACTGAAGCTTTCTTT.

CDR3 in amino acids: CASSSGVDTQYF. CDR3 DNA sequence: TGCGCCAGCAGTTCGGGGGTGGATACGCAGTATTTT. The rearrangement uses TRBV5-1 and TRBJ2-3; TRBD2 might be the D (6 bases). CDR3 size: 12 residues. Germline CDR1 is SGHRS and CDR2 is YFSETQ. Trimming removed 5 bases at V and 6 bases at J, with 10 bases between.

The chain combines TRBV5-6 with TRBJ2-6; D is unresolved. The V end was cut by 0 bases, the J end by 2 bases, with 6 bases between. Per germline, CDR1 SGHDT and CDR2 YYEEEE. This CDR3 is built from 15 residues. The CDR3 sequence: CASSLGQAGANVLTF. The CDR3 region has the DNA TGTGCCAGCAGCTTGGGGCAGGCTGGGGCCAACGTCCTGACTTTC.

J is TRBJ1-1 and V is TRBV7-9; D is perhaps TRBD1 (6 bases). The CDR3 is 15 residues long. Germline assignment: CDR1 SEHNR and CDR2 FQNEAQ (reference sequence). With 1 base removed from V and 0 bases from J, the gap between germline ends came to 9 bases. CDR3 nucleotide sequence: TGTGCCAGCAGCTTAGTTAGGGGGATGAACACTGAAGCTTTCTTT. It yields the protein CASSLVRGMNTEAFF.

The rearrangement joins TRBV30 to TRBJ1-6; D possibly corresponds to TRBD1 (5 bases). Germline CDR1 and CDR2: GTSNPN and SVGIG (reference sequence). This CDR3 has 15 residues. V lost 4 bases to trimming and J lost 7 bases, with 17 bases between them. As DNA, the CDR3 is TGTGCCTGGACCCTTGGCCGGGGGGGGAATTCACCCCTCCACTTT. Encoded protein: CAWTLGRGGNSPLHF. The complete variable domain, with remaining parts taken from reference TRBV30 and TRBJ1-6, reads SQTIHQWPATLVQPVGSPLSLECTVEGTSNPNLYWYRQAAGRGLQLLFYSVGIGQISSEVPQNLSASRPQDRQFILSSKKLLLSDSGFYLCAWTLGRGGNSPLHFGNGTRLTVT.

Comment on this clone: Mismatch with germline at one junction end may stem from a read error. The V and J genes are TRBV5-1 and TRBJ2-7; TRBD2 might be the D (7 bases). The CDR3 spans 14 residues. Germline V gene sequence: CDR1 SGHRS, CDR2 YFSETQ. CDR3 region: CASSSNLGGPDHHF. As DNA, the CDR3 is TGCGCCAGCAGCTCAAACCTCGGGGGGCCCGACCACCACTTC.

This clone occurred once. This rearrangement joins TRBV29-1 to TRBJ1-3; tentatively, D is TRBD1 (5 bases). The V gene's germline CDR1 is SQVTM and CDR2 ANQGSEA. V was cut by 2 bases and J by 3 bases, with 11 bases left in between. The CDR3 spans 14 residues. The CDR3 DNA reads TGCAGCGTTGAAAAGGGGCTGGGTGGAAACACCATATATTTT. This translates into CSVEKGLGGNTIYF.

This rearrangement joins TRBV7-8 to TRBJ1-6; D is unclear. Germline V gene lookup returns CDR1 SGHVS and CDR2 FQNEAQ. The CDR3 sequence is 17 residues long. The V gene lost 1 base and the J gene lost 2 bases, with 12 bases spanning the gap. The CDR3 DNA reads as TGTGCCAGCAGCTTAGTGGTTGCGGAAACCTATAATTCACCCCTCCACTTT. Its protein product is CASSLVVAETYNSPLHF.

The CDR3 loop is CASSQDWGSPGQPQHF. Written as DNA, the CDR3 is TGCGCCAGCAGCCAAGATTGGGGCTCCCCCGGGCAGCCCCAGCATTTT. The J gene is TRBJ1-5, the V gene TRBV4-1; the D gene is possibly TRBD1 (5 bases). The germline V and J ends were trimmed by 0 bases and 7 bases, with 16 bases remaining between them. The CDR3 runs 16 residues. The V gene's germline CDR1 is MGHRA and CDR2 YSYEKL.

Written as DNA, the CDR3 is TGTGCCAGCAGCCAGGGGCTAGCGGGGGGTACCACCTACAATGAGCAGTTCTTC. Amino acids: CASSQGLAGGTTYNEQFF. This chain connects TRBV3-1 (or the pseudogene TRBV3-2) to TRBJ2-1; 11 bases are a match to TRBD2. CDR1 is LGHDT, CDR2 YNNKEL, per germline (reference sequence). Trimming at V came to 3 bases and at J to 2 bases, leaving 9 bases not matched to a gene. The CDR3 contains 18 residues.

The V call is TRBV28, the J call TRBJ1-1; D gene ambiguous. With 5 bases removed from V and 2 bases from J, the gap between germline ends came to 12 bases. The CDR3 is made up of 14 amino acids. Germline CDR1 is MDHEN and CDR2 is SYDVKM. The CDR3, as DNA: TGTGCCAGCAGTGTGGTCAGCGCCAACACTGAAGCTTTCTTT. Translating it yields CASSVVSANTEAFF.

J is TRBJ2-7 and V is TRBV3-1 (or the pseudogene TRBV3-2); TRBD1 aligns across 7 bases. CDR3 length equals 15 residues. Trimming took 4 bases from V and 1 from J; bases not matched to a gene: 7. The germline V gene has CDR1 LGHDT and CDR2 YNNKEL (reference sequence). In DNA form, the CDR3 reads TGTGCCAGCAGCCTCAATAAGGGACAGTCCTACGAGCAGTACTTC. This codes for CASSLNKGQSYEQYF.

The chain links TRBV9 to TRBJ1-5; 9 positions agree with TRBD1. V lost 4 bases, J lost 6 bases, and 11 bases stayed unmatched. The CDR3 has 16 amino acids. CDR1 and CDR2 (germline): SGDLS, YYNGEE. The DNA for the CDR3 is TGTGCCAGCAGCCCCTCGGACAGGGGATCAGGTCAGCCCCAGCATTTT. It codes for CASSPSDRGSGQPQHF.

The chain joins TRBV29-1 to TRBJ2-7; 7 nucleotides line up with TRBD1. In germline, CDR1 is SQVTM, CDR2 ANQGSEA. V lost 4 bases and J lost 6; bases outside the gene matches: 9. CDR3 length: 13 amino acids. Here the CDR3 reads CSVGNRGVREQYF. CDR3 nucleotide sequence: TGCAGCGTTGGTAACAGGGGAGTGCGCGAGCAGTACTTC.

The chain employs TRBV18 and TRBJ2-6; D possibly corresponds to TRBD1 (7 bases). Trimming cost V 2 bases and J 3 bases, with 20 bases left between them. Germline CDR1 KGHSH, CDR2 LQKENI. CDR3 length: 19 amino acids. The CDR3 sequence is CASSPFGAGGGLGANVLTF. Here the CDR3 DNA reads TGTGCCAGCTCACCATTCGGGGCAGGGGGAGGCCTTGGGGCCAACGTCCTGACTTTC.

V and J are TRBV7-2 and TRBJ2-1; 8 bases align to TRBD2. Germline V gene sequence: CDR1 SGHTA, CDR2 FQGNSA. The J segment lost 3 bases and the V segment lost 2 bases, leaving 6 bases of the junction unmatched. This CDR3 has 16 amino acids. CDR3 in DNA: TGTGCCAGCAGCTTACGGGGGGGCAGTCTCTACAATGAGCAGTTCTTC. Its protein is CASSLRGGSLYNEQFF.